One and the same sample provided the 2 T cell receptor beta chains below, sequenced in a study of CD8 T cells in ankylosing spondylitis. General study findings and limits: A TCR beta motif of 7 to 9 highly homologous variants seemed to mark ankylosing spondylitis blood.

No antigen is known for these receptors. One entry per CDR3 protein, called by TCRdb with MiXCR from the 5' RACE reads. This sample has a few hundred thousand distinct CDR3 sequences, with 20% to 25% found just once. Material for sequencing was blood, either unsorted or a sorted T cell fraction (not recorded which). The receptor source for this set is a male donor with ankylosing spondylitis.

This clonotype was found a few times. The rearrangement links TRBV12-3 or TRBV12-4 to TRBJ2-1; the match to TRBD2 covers 13 bases. CDR3 length: 15 residues. V gave up 6 bases and J gave up 9 bases; unmatched junction bases: 8. The CDR3 bases are TGTGCCAGCAGCCGAGGGGGACTAGCGGGACCTGAGCAGTTCTTC. Its translation: CASSRGGLAGPEQFF.

This clonotype was picked up a small number of times. The chain couples TRBV10-3 to TRBJ2-7; 8 nucleotides match TRBD1. Per germline, CDR1 ENHRY and CDR2 SYGVKD. The trim removed 7 bases at V and 5 bases at J, leaving 7 bases unmatched. This CDR3 comprises 13 residues. CDR3 sequence (DNA): TGTGCCATCATTGGACAGGGAAGCCACGAGCAGTACTTC. Translated: CAIIGQGSHEQYF.